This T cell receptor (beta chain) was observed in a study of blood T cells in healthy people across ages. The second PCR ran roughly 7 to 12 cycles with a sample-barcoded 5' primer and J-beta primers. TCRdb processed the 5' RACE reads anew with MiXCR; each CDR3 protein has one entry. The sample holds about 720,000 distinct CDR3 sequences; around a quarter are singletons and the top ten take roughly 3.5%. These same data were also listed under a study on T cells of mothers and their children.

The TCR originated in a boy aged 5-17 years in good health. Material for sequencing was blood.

The CDR3 sequence is CSVQAGFDYNEQFF. The DNA for the CDR3 is TGCAGCGTTCAAGCGGGCTTCGACTACAATGAGCAGTTCTTC. The chain recombines TRBV29-1 with TRBJ2-1; the D gene is possibly TRBD2 (6 bases). V lost 5 bases and J 3 bases, leaving 14 bases between the germline ends. Germline V CDR1 and CDR2: SQVTM, ANQGSEA. CDR3 size: 14 residues.